The 31 T cell receptor beta chains below all came from one sample that was sequenced in a study of beta chain features in type 1 diabetes. Expressed TCRB transcripts were sequenced because the entire RNA isolate underwent reverse transcription. Sequencing was performed with immunoSEQ multiplex PCR; in TCRdb, only in-frame clones are kept and a portion is missing. This sample yields approximately 160,000 clones, of which around 8% are seen a single time; almost 0.65% belongs to the top ten. Sequences were obtained from central memory CD4+ T cells from blood. The receptors were gathered from a young man in good health.

This chain links TRBV19 with TRBJ1-5, with a tentative D call TRBD1 (5 bases). CDR3 length: 13 residues. Germline V gene sequence: CDR1 LNHDA, CDR2 SQIVND (reference sequence). The V end lost 10 bases, the J end lost 3 bases, and 13 bases lay between the germline ends. DNA of the CDR3: TGTGCCATCTCCGGGACTTCCAATCAGCCCCAGCATTTT. Protein product: CAISGTSNQPQHF.

The chain couples TRBV6-5 to TRBJ2-7; 9 bases agree with TRBD1. The CDR3 is made up of 12 amino acids. Germline V gives CDR1 MNHEY, CDR2 SVGAGI. V trimming: 5 bases; J trimming: 9 bases; junction bases outside the gene matches: 5. CDR3 nucleotides: TGTGCCAGCAGTCCTGGGACAGGGTGGCAGTACTTC. Translated: CASSPGTGWQYF.

This clone has just a few counts. The chain recombines TRBV7-3 with TRBJ1-2; D is undetermined. The germline gives CDR1 SGHTA, CDR2 FQGTGA. V lost 0 bases to trimming and J lost 3 bases, with 11 bases between them. The CDR3 covers 15 residues. The chain's CDR3 is CASSLTPGPDYGYTF. In nucleotides, the CDR3 is TGTGCCAGCAGCTTAACCCCCGGTCCCGACTATGGCTACACCTTC.

The chain has TRBV5-4 and TRBJ2-2; tentatively, D is TRBD1 (5 bases). Trimming pared 4 bases from V and 2 bases from J, leaving 12 bases between. This CDR3 region has 15 residues. The germline gives CDR1 SGHNT, CDR2 YYREEE (reference sequence). Here the CDR3 DNA reads TGTGCCAGCAGCCCCCGGCAGGGAAACACCGGGGAGCTGTTTTTT. Its translation: CASSPRQGNTGELFF. The variable domain in full, with the rest retrieved from reference TRBV5-4 and TRBJ2-2, is ETGVTQSPTHLIKTRGQQVTLRCSSQSGHNTVSWYQQALGQGPQFIFQYYREEENGRGNFPPRFSGLQFPNYSSELNVNALELDDSALYLCASSPRQGNTGELFFGEGSRLTVL.

This clone was seen a few times. The genes are TRBV4-2 and TRBJ1-5, with TRBD1 as a possible D gene (5 bases). V was cut by 0 bases and J by 2 bases, with 11 bases left in between. Per the germline V gene, CDR1 is LGHNA and CDR2 is YNFKEQ. There are 16 residues in the CDR3. For the CDR3, the DNA is TGTGCCAGCAGCCAAGATTGGGGGGAGGGCAATCAGCCCCAGCATTTT. Encoded protein: CASSQDWGEGNQPQHF.

In its sample, this clone was seen a few times. V is TRBV28 and J is TRBJ2-4; D might be TRBD1 (6 bases). Germline loops: CDR1 MDHEN, CDR2 SYDVKM. The CDR3 spans 14 residues. V was trimmed by 5 bases and J by 4 bases, leaving 12 bases between them. DNA for the CDR3: TGTGCCAGCAGTCTACAGGGAATAAAAAACATTCAGTACTTC. Translating gives CASSLQGIKNIQYF.

This clone was counted ten times or more. The chain uses TRBV28 and TRBJ2-7; TRBD1 matches 10 bases. The CDR3 has 13 residues. Germline CDR1 is MDHEN and CDR2 is SYDVKM. Trimming took 10 bases from V and 4 from J; bases not matched to a gene: 7. CDR3 sequence (DNA): TGTGCCACTCGGACGGGACAGGGGTACGAGCAGTACTTC. Translating gives CATRTGQGYEQYF.

This clone was seen a handful of times. The gene calls are TRBV28 and TRBJ1-1; 9 bases agree with TRBD1. Germline V gene data show CDR1 as MDHEN and CDR2 as SYDVKM. After removal of 1 base from V and 4 bases from J, the junction contained 7 bases not matched to a gene. The CDR3 extends over 16 amino acids. CDR3 nucleotide sequence: TGTGCCAGCAGTTTATTGGACAGGGGATCGAGCACTGAAGCTTTCTTT. Encoded protein: CASSLLDRGSSTEAFF. Full variable domain (missing parts from reference TRBV28 and TRBJ1-1): DVKVTQSSRYLVKRTGEKVFLECVQDMDHENMFWYRQDPGLGLRLIYFSYDVKMKEKGDIPEGYSVSREKKERFSLILESASTNQTSMYLCASSLLDRGSSTEAFFGQGTRLTVV.

The J gene is TRBJ2-3, the V gene TRBV2, with 8 bases matching TRBD1. V lost 4 bases and J lost 4; bases outside the gene matches: 13. CDR1 is SNHLY, CDR2 FYNNEI, per germline. The CDR3 is 17 amino acids. The chain's CDR3 is CASSAGDRPQSSDTQYF. The CDR3 bases are TGTGCCAGCAGTGCCGGGGACAGGCCCCAATCTTCAGATACGCAGTATTTT.

This clone was counted a few times. This rearrangement joins TRBV7-2 to TRBJ1-5, with a tentative D call TRBD1 (5 bases). The CDR3 is 14 residues long. The V end lost 7 bases, the J end lost 5 bases, and 15 bases lay between the germline ends. Germline CDR1 reads SGHTA; CDR2 reads FQGNSA. CDR3 DNA: TGTGCCAGCACCATCGGGGGGATGGATCAGCCCCAGCATTTT. Translated: CASTIGGMDQPQHF.

V usage is TRBV10-3 and J usage is TRBJ1-2; 11 bases are shared with TRBD1. CDR1 and CDR2 from the germline V gene are ENHRY and SYGVKD. This CDR3 region has 17 residues. Trimming removed 10 bases from V and 2 bases from J; junction bases left unmatched: 15. In DNA form, the CDR3 reads TGTGCCACAAACCCGGGACAGGGGGTAGTAGGGAACTATGGCTACACCTTC. As protein: CATNPGQGVVGNYGYTF.

This clone was observed many times. The V gene is TRBV30, the J gene TRBJ2-7; possibly TRBD2 for D (6 bases). This CDR3 has 13 residues. The V gene lost 5 bases and the J gene lost 6 bases, with 17 bases spanning the gap. Looked up from germline, CDR1 is GTSNPN and CDR2 is SVGIG (reference sequence). CDR3 residues: CAWRWMGGSEQYF. The CDR3 DNA is TGTGCCTGGCGGTGGATGGGAGGTTCCGAGCAGTACTTC.

About this clone: The sample contains more than one DNA sequence encoding this CDR3. This chain joins TRBV7-9 and TRBJ2-3; D not certain. CDR3 size: 11 residues. CDR1 SEHNR and CDR2 FQNEAQ come from the germline V gene (reference sequence). Trimming pared 5 bases from V and 4 bases from J, leaving 4 bases between. The CDR3 here is CASSQSDTQYF. The DNA for the CDR3 is TGTGCCAGCAGCCAATCAGATACGCAGTATTTT.

This chain uses TRBV29-1 with TRBJ2-7; TRBD1 might be the D (5 bases). The CDR3 covers 12 residues. Per the germline V gene, CDR1 is SQVTM and CDR2 is ANQGSEA. Trimming pared 4 bases from V and 2 bases from J, leaving 9 bases between. The CDR3 bases are TGCAGCGTTGGAGACAGAACCTACGAGCAGTACTTC. Protein sequence: CSVGDRTYEQYF.

A few counts support this clone. The chain uses TRBV7-3 and TRBJ2-6; maybe TRBD1 (6 bases). The CDR3 spans 17 residues. The germline V and J ends were trimmed by 5 bases and 0 bases, with 14 bases remaining between them. Germline V gene lookup returns CDR1 SGHTA and CDR2 FQGTGA. CDR3 in amino acids: CASSHATGYSGANVLTF. CDR3 nucleotide sequence: TGTGCCAGCAGCCATGCAACAGGGTACTCTGGGGCCAACGTCCTGACTTTC. The entire variable domain, with the rest obtained from reference TRBV7-3 and TRBJ2-6, is as follows: GAGVSQTPSNKVTEKGKYVELRCDPISGHTALYWYRQSLGQGPEFLIYFQGTGAADDSGLPNDRFFAVRPEGSVSTLKIQRTERGDSAVYLCASSHATGYSGANVLTFGAGSRLTVL.

This clone was picked up a small number of times. The V call is TRBV28, the J call TRBJ2-1, with 10 bases aligning to TRBD2. Germline CDR1 and CDR2: MDHEN and SYDVKM. J was trimmed by 12 bases and V by 6 bases; bases with no gene match: 14. There are 15 residues in the CDR3. DNA of the CDR3: TGTGCCAGCAGGCCTACTAGCGGGGCCCCCAAGGCGCAGTTCTTC. This sequence encodes CASRPTSGAPKAQFF.

This clone was counted a single time. The chain couples TRBV10-3 to TRBJ2-7, with D possibly matching TRBD1 (5 bases). CDR1 is ENHRY, CDR2 SYGVKD, per germline. The CDR3 length is 12 residues. The V gene lost 8 bases and the J gene lost 4 bases, with 12 bases spanning the gap. The CDR3 reads CAIGAIKYEQYF. The CDR3 DNA reads as TGTGCCATCGGGGCAATCAAATACGAGCAGTACTTC.

This clone was seen a few times. The chain couples TRBV5-1 to TRBJ1-1; 10 bases match TRBD1. The CDR3 is made up of 17 amino acids. After removal of 5 bases from V and 3 bases from J, the junction contained 13 bases not matched to a gene. Per germline, CDR1 SGHRS and CDR2 YFSETQ. The CDR3 sequence is CASSASGTGVTHTEAFF. In nucleotides, the CDR3 is TGCGCCAGCAGTGCCTCCGGGACAGGGGTCACCCACACTGAAGCTTTCTTT.

The chain recombines TRBV7-3 with TRBJ2-1; TRBD2 matches at 9 bases. Germline V lookup: CDR1 SGHTA, CDR2 FQGTGA. J was trimmed by 8 bases and V by 1 base; bases with no gene match: 9. This CDR3 has 16 amino acids. In DNA, the CDR3 is TGTGCCAGCAGCTTAAGGAGGACTAGCGACGGTTATGAGCAGTTCTTC. Amino acid sequence: CASSLRRTSDGYEQFF.

This clone showed up just a few times. CDR3 in DNA: TGTGCCAGCAGCTTAGGTCAGGGAAGGTCCTACGAGCAGTACTTC. Translated, it gives CASSLGQGRSYEQYF. The gene calls are TRBV7-2 and TRBJ2-7; tentatively, D is TRBD1 (5 bases). The CDR3 totals 15 residues. CDR1 is SGHTA and CDR2 is FQGNSA in the germline V gene. V was trimmed by 1 base and J by 1 base, leaving 11 bases between them.

V gene TRBV2 combines with J gene TRBJ1-1; TRBD1 matches at 9 bases. Germline V CDR1 and CDR2: SNHLY, FYNNEI. The CDR3 is 16 amino acids. With 6 bases clipped from V and 2 bases from J, the junction kept 10 bases outside the gene matches. The CDR3 DNA follows: TGTGCCAGCAGCGAACCTGGGGACAGGGTAAACACTGAAGCTTTCTTT. It encodes CASSEPGDRVNTEAFF.

This clone was seen ten or more times. V and J are TRBV29-1 and TRBJ2-3; TRBD2 aligns across 7 bases. V shed 6 bases and J 4 bases; nucleotides not matched to a gene: 13. CDR1 and CDR2 from the germline V gene are SQVTM and ANQGSEA. The CDR3 runs 15 residues. CDR3 in DNA: TGCAGCGTCTCAATACTAGCGTTTGAGGCAGATACGCAGTATTTT. This translates into CSVSILAFEADTQYF.

There are a few counts of this clone. This chain joins TRBV7-8 and TRBJ2-2; D is perhaps TRBD2 (6 bases). The CDR3 totals 16 residues. V lost 3 bases and J 4 bases, leaving 15 bases between the germline ends. Germline CDR1 SGHVS, CDR2 FQNEAQ. The CDR3 DNA reads as TGTGCCAGCAGCTTCTCTAACGGGAGAGTCACCGGGGAGCTGTTTTTT. Protein product: CASSFSNGRVTGELFF.

There are many counts of this clone. The CDR3 coding sequence is TGTGCCAGCAGCCGCCTCTCGGGTGCAGGGGACTACAATGAGCAGTTCTTC. Translating it yields CASSRLSGAGDYNEQFF. This rearrangement joins TRBV14 to TRBJ2-1; maybe TRBD1 (6 bases). The CDR3 consists of 17 residues. V was pared by 4 bases and J by 3 bases, with 19 bases between. The germline gives CDR1 SGHDN, CDR2 FVKESK. Full variable domain (outside the CDR3, taken from reference TRBV14 and TRBJ2-1): EAGVTQFPSHSVIEKGQTVTLRCDPISGHDNLYWYRRVMGKEIKFLLHFVKESKQDESGMPNNRFLAERTGGTYSTLKVQPAELEDSGVYFCASSRLSGAGDYNEQFFGPGTRLTVL.

CDR3 loop: CASSPGTVNTGELFF. DNA of the CDR3: TGTGCCAGCAGTCCCGGGACAGTGAACACCGGGGAGCTGTTTTTT. The chain recombines TRBV28 with TRBJ2-2; 7 bases fit TRBD1. Germline-derived CDR1 and CDR2 are MDHEN and SYDVKM. The CDR3 loop spans 15 amino acids. With V trimmed by 5 bases and J by 1 base, 4 bases remained unmatched.

The genes are TRBV5-4 and TRBJ1-6, with a possible D match to TRBD1 (6 bases). This CDR3 has 14 residues. Germline V gives CDR1 SGHNT, CDR2 YYREEE (reference sequence). Trimming removed 3 bases from V and 8 bases from J, with 12 bases in between. The CDR3 is CASSSTAGDSPLHF. The CDR3 DNA sequence: TGTGCCAGCAGCTCCACTGCAGGGGATTCACCCCTCCACTTT.

V usage is TRBV5-6 and J usage is TRBJ1-1; 7 bases agree with TRBD1. J was trimmed by 0 bases and V by 4 bases; bases with no gene match: 9. The V gene's germline CDR1 is SGHDT and CDR2 YYEEEE. The CDR3 length is 16 residues. The CDR3 nucleotides are TGTGCCAGCAGCCTGACAGGGACATGGATGAACACTGAAGCTTTCTTT. Residues: CASSLTGTWMNTEAFF.

This clone showed up just a few times. The V and J genes are TRBV5-1 and TRBJ2-1; 11 nucleotides line up with TRBD2. V gave up 5 bases and J gave up 7 bases; unmatched junction bases: 14. The CDR3 has 17 residues. CDR1 is SGHRS and CDR2 is YFSETQ in the germline V gene. The CDR3 DNA follows: TGCGCCAGCAGAGAGACTAGCGGGGCACGATTGAGGAATGAGCAGTTCTTC. This gives the protein CASRETSGARLRNEQFF.

This clone was seen a few times. The chain uses TRBV4-2 and TRBJ2-3; 10 nucleotides agree with TRBD2. From germline, CDR1 is LGHNA and CDR2 YNFKEQ. Trimming cost V 1 base and J 11 bases; bases outside gene matches: 21. The CDR3 consists of 19 residues. CDR3 sequence (DNA): TGTGCCAGCAGCCAAGTTGCTAGCGGGAGTGTGGGGGGCACGGCTGTGCAGTATTTT. It yields the protein CASSQVASGSVGGTAVQYF.

The V gene is TRBV7-2, the J gene TRBJ2-1; TRBD1 matches at 7 bases. From germline, CDR1 is SGHTA and CDR2 FQGNSA. This CDR3 is built from 13 residues. Germline trimming cut 5 bases from V and 8 bases from J; bases unmatched to any gene: 6. The CDR3 sequence is CASSLGQLDEQFF. The CDR3 nucleotides read TGTGCCAGCAGCCTGGGACAGTTGGATGAGCAGTTCTTC.

A few counts support this clone. As DNA, the CDR3 is TGTGCCAGCAGGGGACAGGGGGTTCTCGGGGAGCTGTTTTTT. It codes for CASRGQGVLGELFF. The chain combines TRBV5-6 with TRBJ2-2, with 11 bases fitting TRBD1. The CDR3 consists of 14 residues. V was clipped by 5 bases and J by 7 bases; unmatched bases: 4. The germline V gene encodes CDR1 SGHDT and CDR2 YYEEEE. Supplemented by reference TRBV5-6 and TRBJ2-2, the full variable domain reads DAGVTQSPTHLIKTRGQQVTLRCSPKSGHDTVSWYQQALGQGPQFIFQYYEEEERQRGNFPDRFSGHQFPNYSSELNVNALLLGDSALYLCASRGQGVLGELFFGEGSRLTVL.